The sequence of this T cell receptor (beta chain) was determined in a study of regulatory T cells in long-lasting Graves disease. Construction of the TCR beta libraries employed iRepertoire HTBI primers in conjunction with Arm-PCR of CDR3 regions. Each CDR3 protein gets one entry after TCRdb re-called the multiplex PCR reads with MiXCR. The sample holds a few hundred thousand distinct CDR3 sequences, 23% seen once. The germline V gene has CDR1 MDHEN and CDR2 SYDVKM. The CDR3 totals 17 residues. The ends lost 4 bases at V and 0 bases at J; junction bases unmatched: 9. The time point was: persistent/refractory GD, antithyroid drugs over 5 years with positive TRAb. The TCR library was prepared using RNA isolated from PBMCs. Investigators report Graves' disease was diagnosed under American Thyroid Association guidelines. This clonotype was detected ten times or more. The target antigen is unknown. Study conclusions and caveats: Patients with persistent disease showed a bias toward TRBV28, TRBJ1-2 and TRBJ2-5.

This specimen was peripheral blood mononuclear cells (PBMCs), taken when the disease was refractory, from a patient treated with antithyroid drugs. The rearrangement uses TRBV28 and TRBJ2-3, with 8 bases matching TRBD2. This TCR was recovered from a female donor with Graves disease. This CDR3 is CASSSPRAGGSTDTQYF. The CDR3 DNA sequence: TGTGCCAGCAGTTCCCCTCGGGCGGGAGGAAGCACAGATACGCAGTATTTT.